Sequencing of this T cell receptor (beta chain) was carried out in a study of tumor and adjacent non-tumor tissue in lung cancer. Whole-study context: On average, productive TCRbeta reads reached some 4.4 million per sample. Findings and limits, study-wide: Top 100 clones took a larger repertoire share in normal lung.

Three rounds of nested PCR, following a modified ARM-PCR protocol, produced the TCRbeta library. TCRdb re-analysed the multiplex PCR reads in MiXCR, keeping a single row per CDR3 protein. The sample holds about 110,000 distinct CDR3 sequences; about 80% are singletons and the top ten take 22%. This CDR3 spans 14 amino acids. Looked up from germline, CDR1 is SQVTM and CDR2 is ANQGSEA. V was clipped by 5 bases and J by 12 bases; unmatched bases: 16. The template was RNA from unsorted bulk tissue. This clonotype was counted a single time. The antigen is not known. The receptor was isolated from a man aged 70 or older with non-small cell lung cancer. Sequenced: lung tumor tissue. V and J are TRBV29-1 and TRBJ1-1; TRBD1 matches 9 bases. The CDR3 nucleotides read TGCAGCGTTCTGGACAGGGGCAGTGACACTGAGACTTTCTTT. Its protein is CSVLDRGSDTETFF.